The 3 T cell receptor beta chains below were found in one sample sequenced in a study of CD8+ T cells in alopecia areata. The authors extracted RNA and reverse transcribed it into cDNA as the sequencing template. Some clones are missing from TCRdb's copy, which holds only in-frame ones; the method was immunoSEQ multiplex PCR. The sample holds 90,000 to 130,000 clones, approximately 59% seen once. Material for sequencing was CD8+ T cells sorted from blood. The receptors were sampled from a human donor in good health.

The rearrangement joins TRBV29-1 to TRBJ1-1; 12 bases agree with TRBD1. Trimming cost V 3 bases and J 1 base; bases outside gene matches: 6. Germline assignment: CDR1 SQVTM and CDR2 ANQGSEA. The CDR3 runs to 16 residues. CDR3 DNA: TGCAGCGTTGAGGGACAGGGGGCAATTGGGAACACTGAAGCTTTCTTT. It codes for CSVEGQGAIGNTEAFF.

The CDR3 spells CASSVDSLGEQYF. In DNA, the CDR3 is TGTGCCAGCAGCGTAGACTCCCTGGGGGAGCAGTACTTC. The genes are TRBV9 and TRBJ2-7; D ambiguous. The CDR3 length is 13 residues. Germline-derived CDR1 and CDR2 are SGDLS and YYNGEE. V gave up 0 bases and J gave up 7 bases, with 11 bases separating them.

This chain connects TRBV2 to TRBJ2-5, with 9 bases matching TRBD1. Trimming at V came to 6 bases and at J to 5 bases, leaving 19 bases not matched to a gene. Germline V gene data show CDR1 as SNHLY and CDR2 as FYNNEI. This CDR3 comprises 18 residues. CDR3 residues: CASSAPQYRQGERETQYF. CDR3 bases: TGTGCCAGCAGCGCGCCCCAGTACCGACAGGGGGAGAGGGAGACCCAGTACTTC.